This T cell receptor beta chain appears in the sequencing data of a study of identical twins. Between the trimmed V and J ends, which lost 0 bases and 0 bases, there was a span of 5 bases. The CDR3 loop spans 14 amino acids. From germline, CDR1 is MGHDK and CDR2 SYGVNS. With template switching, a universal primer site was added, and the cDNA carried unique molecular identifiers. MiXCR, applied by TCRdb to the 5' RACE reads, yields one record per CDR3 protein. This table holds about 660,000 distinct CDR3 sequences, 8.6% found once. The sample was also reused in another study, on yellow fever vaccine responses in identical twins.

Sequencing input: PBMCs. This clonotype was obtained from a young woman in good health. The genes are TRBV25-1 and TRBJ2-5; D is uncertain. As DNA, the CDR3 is TGTGCCAGCAGTGAATATAGGTACCAAGAGACCCAGTACTTC. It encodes CASSEYRYQETQYF.